These 25 T cell receptor beta chains originate from one sample sequenced in a study of CD8+ T cells in alopecia areata. Documented treatment: oral pan-JAK inhibitor, 5-10 mg twice daily. RNA was isolated and reverse transcribed to cDNA, the sequencing template. Repertoires were generated with immunoSEQ multiplex PCR, while TCRdb's copy carries only in-frame clones and drops some. The data contain roughly 230,000 clones, approximately 40% of them singletons. Sequenced material: CD4+ T cells sorted from blood, taken at roughly week 36, from a patient treated with tofacitinib. The receptors shown here come from a human donor with alopecia areata.

The chain employs TRBV4-1 and TRBJ1-2, with TRBD1 matching over 10 bases. The CDR3 covers 15 residues. Germline V gene sequence: CDR1 MGHRA, CDR2 YSYEKL. Germline trimming cut 5 bases from V and 13 bases from J; bases unmatched to any gene: 16. The CDR3 nucleotides read TGCGCCAGCAGCTCTATCAAGCCGGGACAGGGGATCTTCACCTTC. Encoded protein: CASSSIKPGQGIFTF.

The genes are TRBV6-5 and TRBJ2-1, with TRBD1 identical over 10 bases. V was pared by 5 bases and J by 12 bases, with 13 bases of the junction left unmatched. The V gene's germline CDR1 is MNHEY and CDR2 SVGAGI. The CDR3 has 15 amino acids. CDR3 coding DNA: TGTGCCAGCAGTCCTGACAGGGGGCTTTTACCGGGGCAGTTCTTC. Encoded protein: CASSPDRGLLPGQFF.

The chain is built from TRBV21-1 and TRBJ2-7. TRBV21-1 is described as a pseudogene. The CDR3 length is 14 residues. Here the CDR3 DNA reads TGTGCCAGCGGCCTCGGGACCCGGGGCTACGAGCAGTACTTC. Translating gives CASGLGTRGYEQYF.

The chain uses TRBV18 and TRBJ1-2; D ambiguous. The CDR3 extends over 12 amino acids. Germline loops: CDR1 KGHSH, CDR2 LQKENI. The ends were cut back, 4 bases at V and 8 bases at J, with 11 bases in the middle. The CDR3 here is CASSLSAGGYTF. For the CDR3, the DNA is TGTGCCAGCTCACTCTCGGCGGGAGGCTACACCTTC.

The V gene is TRBV7-2, the J gene TRBJ1-5; 7 bases align to TRBD1. Germline assignment: CDR1 SGHTA and CDR2 FQGNSA. Unmatched junction bases numbered 6, after V lost 0 bases and J lost 4 bases. The CDR3 consists of 16 residues. CDR3 in DNA: TGTGCCAGCAGCTTAGCGACAGGGAATGGGAATCAGCCCCAGCATTTT. It codes for CASSLATGNGNQPQHF.

This clone was counted only a few times. The chain combines TRBV4-3 with TRBJ2-7, with D tentatively TRBD2 (6 bases). V was pared by 1 base and J by 0 bases, with 7 bases between. The length of the CDR3 is 14 residues. CDR1 and CDR2 (germline): LGHNA, YSLEER. CDR3 sequence reads: CASSQGGASYEQYF. The CDR3 nucleotides read TGCGCCAGCAGCCAAGGCGGGGCCTCCTACGAGCAGTACTTC.

V is TRBV28 and J is TRBJ2-1, with a tentative D call TRBD1 (5 bases). The CDR3 length is 13 residues. Germline V gene data show CDR1 as MDHEN and CDR2 as SYDVKM. V was cut by 5 bases and J by 8 bases, with 13 bases left in between. CDR3 in DNA: TGTGCCAGCAGTCCGGACCAGGGTGATGAGCAGTTCTTC. Amino acid sequence: CASSPDQGDEQFF.

This clone was detected only a few times. This sequence joins TRBV10-3 and TRBJ2-3, with D uncertain. The germline V gene encodes CDR1 ENHRY and CDR2 SYGVKD. Trimming shortened V by 0 bases and J by 7 bases, and 5 bases separated the two germline ends. This CDR3 contains 12 residues. The CDR3 loop is CAISESRNTQYF. In DNA, the CDR3 is TGTGCCATCAGTGAGTCAAGGAATACGCAGTATTTT.

This chain uses TRBV2 with TRBJ1-1; D is uncertain. This CDR3 spans 13 amino acids. Trimming removed 10 bases at V and 1 base at J, with 13 bases between. Germline assignment: CDR1 SNHLY and CDR2 FYNNEI. The CDR3 DNA follows: TGTGCCACGTACACGAGACCGAACACTGAAGCTTTCTTT. This encodes CATYTRPNTEAFF.

Comments on this clone: Distinct nucleotide sequences in the sample also encode this CDR3. The CDR3 DNA reads as TGTGCCAGCAGCTTACTAGCGGGAGTTTACAATGAGCAGTTCTTC. Protein: CASSLLAGVYNEQFF. The chain has TRBV7-2 and TRBJ2-1; 10 bases line up with TRBD2. The CDR3 sequence is 15 residues long. Trimming took 2 bases from V and 4 from J; bases not matched to a gene: 2. Per germline, CDR1 SGHTA and CDR2 FQGNSA.

This clone came up a few times. V is TRBV9 and J is TRBJ2-1; D is unclear. Trimming cost V 5 bases and J 3 bases, with 9 bases left between them. This CDR3 contains 13 residues. CDR1 is SGDLS, CDR2 YYNGEE, per germline. The CDR3 DNA reads TGTGCCAGCAGTTCTCTAGGCTACAATGAGCAGTTCTTC. It yields the protein CASSSLGYNEQFF. Filled out from reference TRBV9 and TRBJ2-1, the complete variable domain reads DSGVTQTPKHLITATGQRVTLRCSPRSGDLSVYWYQQSLDQGLQFLIQYYNGEERAKGNILERFSAQQFPDLHSELNLSSLELGDSALYFCASSSLGYNEQFFGPGTRLTVL.

The chain has TRBV18 and TRBJ2-1; D may correspond to TRBD1 or TRBD2 (6 bases each). CDR3 length: 19 residues. V was trimmed by 0 bases and J by 0 bases, leaving 18 bases between them. CDR1 KGHSH and CDR2 LQKENI come from the germline V gene. The CDR3 bases are TGTGCCAGCTCACCACCCCAAGGAGGGGGGAGTACCTCCTACAATGAGCAGTTCTTC. This encodes CASSPPQGGGSTSYNEQFF.

This clone occurred a few times. This chain joins TRBV7-2 and TRBJ2-7, with TRBD1 matching 8 bases. The J segment lost 0 bases and the V segment lost 3 bases, leaving 10 bases of the junction unmatched. The CDR3 has 17 residues. Looked up from germline, CDR1 is SGHTA and CDR2 is FQGNSA. CDR3 amino acids: CASSFIADRGGSYEQYF. Here the CDR3 DNA reads TGTGCCAGCAGCTTCATCGCTGACAGGGGAGGCTCCTACGAGCAGTACTTC.

This chain links TRBV29-1 with TRBJ2-5; the D is unclear. CDR1 and CDR2 (germline): SQVTM, ANQGSEA. V gave up 7 bases and J gave up 0 bases, with 9 bases separating them. The CDR3 runs to 12 residues. As DNA, the CDR3 is TGCAGCGCCCGACTCTACCAAGAGACCCAGTACTTC. Residues: CSARLYQETQYF.

The rearrangement joins TRBV5-1 to TRBJ2-2, with 7 positions matching TRBD2. The germline gives CDR1 SGHRS, CDR2 YFSETQ. There are 15 residues in the CDR3. The V and J ends lost 7 bases and 2 bases, in that order; junction bases with no gene match: 8. The DNA of the CDR3 is TGCGCCAGCTCATCTCGGGACTATAACACCGGGGAGCTGTTTTTT. Its translation: CASSSRDYNTGELFF.

The chain is built from TRBV5-6 and TRBJ2-7; 7 bases map to TRBD1. CDR1 is SGHDT, CDR2 YYEEEE, per germline. The CDR3 sequence is 13 residues long. The trim removed 4 bases at V and 3 bases at J, leaving 4 bases unmatched. The CDR3 DNA is TGTGCCAGCAGCCGACAGGGAATCTACGAGCAGTACTTC. Encoded protein: CASSRQGIYEQYF.

The genes are TRBV29-1 and TRBJ2-1; no clear D. From germline, CDR1 is SQVTM and CDR2 ANQGSEA. This CDR3 has 10 residues. V dropped 4 bases and J dropped 7 bases, with 5 bases sitting between them. CDR3 sequence reads: CSVARNEQFF. Written as DNA, the CDR3 is TGCAGCGTTGCACGGAATGAGCAGTTCTTC.

The CDR3 protein is CASMQVNTEAFF. CDR3 DNA sequence: TGTGCCAGCATGCAGGTGAACACTGAAGCTTTCTTT. V is TRBV7-9 and J is TRBJ1-1; D is unclear. V was clipped by 7 bases and J by 0 bases, with 6 bases between them. CDR3 length: 12 residues. Looked up from germline, CDR1 is SEHNR and CDR2 is FQNEAQ (reference sequence).

This rearrangement joins TRBV6-5 to TRBJ2-3, with 9 bases fitting TRBD1. V lost 8 bases, J lost 4 bases, and 10 bases stayed unmatched. The CDR3 covers 15 residues. Germline V gene data show CDR1 as MNHEY and CDR2 as SVGAGI. CDR3 sequence (DNA): TGTGCCAGCGCCTGGGACAGGGAGTCGGCAGATACGCAGTATTTT. Its translation is CASAWDRESADTQYF.

The J gene is TRBJ2-7, the V gene TRBV29-1; the D is unclear. The germline gives CDR1 SQVTM, CDR2 ANQGSEA. V gave up 4 bases and J gave up 5 bases, with 6 bases separating them. There are 10 residues in the CDR3. The CDR3 sequence: CSVGVHEQYF. The DNA for the CDR3 is TGCAGCGTTGGCGTCCACGAGCAGTACTTC.

The genes are TRBV30 and TRBJ2-2, with no clear D. CDR1 is GTSNPN and CDR2 is SVGIG in the germline V gene (reference sequence). V lost 4 bases and J lost 3, with 12 bases in between. The CDR3 is 14 amino acids. The CDR3 DNA reads as TGTGCCTGGATAGGGCGCCCGGACACCGGGGAGCTGTTTTTT. It yields the protein CAWIGRPDTGELFF.

This clone was picked up a small number of times. The rearrangement joins TRBV9 to TRBJ1-5; D not certain. The V end was cut by 0 bases, the J end by 2 bases, with 9 bases between. The germline CDR1 and CDR2 sequences are SGDLS and YYNGEE. The CDR3 sequence is 15 residues long. CDR3 nucleotides: TGTGCCAGCAGCGTAGGGTTACAAGGCAATCAGCCCCAGCATTTT. Encoded protein: CASSVGLQGNQPQHF.

The chain recombines TRBV18 with TRBJ2-7; 7 positions agree with TRBD1. The CDR3 is 15 residues long. The germline V gene encodes CDR1 KGHSH and CDR2 LQKENI. With 3 bases clipped from V and 2 bases from J, the junction kept 7 bases outside the gene matches. The CDR3 DNA follows: TGTGCCAGCTCACCGCAGGGGGTGGGACCCTACGAGCAGTACTTC. It is translated as CASSPQGVGPYEQYF.

This chain connects TRBV7-3 to TRBJ2-7; 9 bases agree with TRBD1. The germline V gene encodes CDR1 SGHTA and CDR2 FQGTGA. The J segment lost 5 bases and the V segment lost 8 bases, leaving 10 bases of the junction unmatched. The CDR3 runs 14 residues. CDR3 in DNA: TGTGCCAGCCGGCTCGGGGACAGGGCCCACGAGCAGTACTTC. Translated, it gives CASRLGDRAHEQYF.

The chain employs TRBV29-1 and TRBJ2-5; tentative D call: TRBD2 (5 bases). The CDR3 sequence is 14 residues long. The V end was cut by 5 bases, the J end by 11 bases, with 24 bases between. CDR1 is SQVTM, CDR2 ANQGSEA, per germline. The CDR3 DNA sequence: TGCAGCGTTAGAGGGCGGCAGGACCTTGCGGAGCAGTACTTC. It is translated as CSVRGRQDLAEQYF.